This TCR beta chain came from a study of blood T cell repertoires in COVID-19. Some clones are missing from TCRdb's copy, which holds only in-frame ones; the method was immunoSEQ multiplex PCR. The sample consists of tens of thousands of clones, around 83% of them appearing once. Concerning this clone itself: At one boundary the junction diverges from the germline segment, which might be a read error.

The clonotype originates from a human donor in a cohort sampled during active COVID-19. The sequencing sample was made of peripheral blood.

The CDR3 loop is CASSRGQKSIQYF. The CDR3 coding sequence is TGTGCCAGCAGCCGGGGACAGAAAAGCATTCAGTACTTC. The V call is TRBV3-1 (or the pseudogene TRBV3-2), the J call TRBJ2-4; 7 bases match TRBD1. Germline assignment: CDR1 LGHDT and CDR2 YNNKEL (reference sequence). The CDR3 covers 13 residues.